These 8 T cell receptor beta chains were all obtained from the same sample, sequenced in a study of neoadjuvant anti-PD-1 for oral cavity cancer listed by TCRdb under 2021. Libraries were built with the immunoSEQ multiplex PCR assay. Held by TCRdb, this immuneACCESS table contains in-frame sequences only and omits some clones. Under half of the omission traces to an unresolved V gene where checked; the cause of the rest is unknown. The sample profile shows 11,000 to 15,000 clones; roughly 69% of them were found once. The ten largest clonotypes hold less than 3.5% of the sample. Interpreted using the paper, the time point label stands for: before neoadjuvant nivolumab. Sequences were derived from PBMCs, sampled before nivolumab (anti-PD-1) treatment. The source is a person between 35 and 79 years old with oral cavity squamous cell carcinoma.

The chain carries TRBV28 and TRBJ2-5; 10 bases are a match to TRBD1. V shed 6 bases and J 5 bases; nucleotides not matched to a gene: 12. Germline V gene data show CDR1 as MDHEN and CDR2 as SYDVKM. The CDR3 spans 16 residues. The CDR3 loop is CASSRDRGVVGETQYF. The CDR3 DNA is TGTGCCAGCAGCCGGGACAGGGGAGTGGTTGGGGAGACCCAGTACTTC.

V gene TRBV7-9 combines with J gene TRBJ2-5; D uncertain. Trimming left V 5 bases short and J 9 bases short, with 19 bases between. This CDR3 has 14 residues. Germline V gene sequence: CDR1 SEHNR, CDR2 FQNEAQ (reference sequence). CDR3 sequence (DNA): TGTGCCAGCAGCGGCAATCTAGTAGATGGATCCCAGTACTTC. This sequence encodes CASSGNLVDGSQYF.

The CDR3 DNA sequence: TGCGCCAGCAGCCCGGCGACAGGAGGGAGCTATGGCTACACCTTC. Translating gives CASSPATGGSYGYTF. V gene TRBV5-1 combines with J gene TRBJ1-2, with a weak D call TRBD1 (6 bases). From germline, CDR1 is SGHRS and CDR2 YFSETQ. The CDR3 sequence is 15 residues long. V gave up 4 bases and J gave up 4 bases, with 17 bases separating them.

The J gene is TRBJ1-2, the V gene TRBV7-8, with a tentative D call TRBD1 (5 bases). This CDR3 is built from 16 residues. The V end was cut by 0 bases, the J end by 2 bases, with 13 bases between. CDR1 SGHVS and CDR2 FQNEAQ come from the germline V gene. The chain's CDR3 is CASSLAYLTGNYGYTF. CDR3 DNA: TGTGCCAGCAGCTTAGCCTACCTTACAGGAAACTATGGCTACACCTTC. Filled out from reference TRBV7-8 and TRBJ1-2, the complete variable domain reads GAGVSQSPRYKVAKRGQDVALRCDPISGHVSLFWYQQALGQGPEFLTYFQNEAQLDKSGLPSDRFFAERPEGSVSTLKIQRTQQEDSAVYLCASSLAYLTGNYGYTFGSGTRLTVV.

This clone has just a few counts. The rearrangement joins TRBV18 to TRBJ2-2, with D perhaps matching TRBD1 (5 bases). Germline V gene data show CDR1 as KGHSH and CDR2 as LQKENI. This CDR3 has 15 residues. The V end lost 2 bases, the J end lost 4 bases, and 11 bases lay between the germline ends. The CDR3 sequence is CASSPGATATGELFF. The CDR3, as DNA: TGTGCCAGCTCACCAGGGGCAACCGCCACCGGGGAGCTGTTTTTT.

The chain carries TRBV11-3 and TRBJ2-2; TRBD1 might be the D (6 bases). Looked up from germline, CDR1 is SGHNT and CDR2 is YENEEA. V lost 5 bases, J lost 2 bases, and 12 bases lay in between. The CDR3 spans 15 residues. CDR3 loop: CASSGAGDNTGELFF. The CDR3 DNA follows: TGTGCCAGCAGCGGAGCAGGGGACAACACCGGGGAGCTGTTTTTT.

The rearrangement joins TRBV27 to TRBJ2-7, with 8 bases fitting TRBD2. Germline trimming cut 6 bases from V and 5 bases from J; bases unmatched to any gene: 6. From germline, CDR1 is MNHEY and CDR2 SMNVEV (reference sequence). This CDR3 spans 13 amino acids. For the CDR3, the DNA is TGTGCCAGCAGAAGCGGGAGATTTAACGAGCAGTACTTC. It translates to CASRSGRFNEQYF.

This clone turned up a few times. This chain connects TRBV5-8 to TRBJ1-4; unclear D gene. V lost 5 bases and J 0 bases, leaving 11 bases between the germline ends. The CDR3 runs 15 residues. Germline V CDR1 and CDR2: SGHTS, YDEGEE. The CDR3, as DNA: TGTGCCAGCAGAAAGGACGGTTCAACTAATGAAAAACTGTTTTTT. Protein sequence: CASRKDGSTNEKLFF.